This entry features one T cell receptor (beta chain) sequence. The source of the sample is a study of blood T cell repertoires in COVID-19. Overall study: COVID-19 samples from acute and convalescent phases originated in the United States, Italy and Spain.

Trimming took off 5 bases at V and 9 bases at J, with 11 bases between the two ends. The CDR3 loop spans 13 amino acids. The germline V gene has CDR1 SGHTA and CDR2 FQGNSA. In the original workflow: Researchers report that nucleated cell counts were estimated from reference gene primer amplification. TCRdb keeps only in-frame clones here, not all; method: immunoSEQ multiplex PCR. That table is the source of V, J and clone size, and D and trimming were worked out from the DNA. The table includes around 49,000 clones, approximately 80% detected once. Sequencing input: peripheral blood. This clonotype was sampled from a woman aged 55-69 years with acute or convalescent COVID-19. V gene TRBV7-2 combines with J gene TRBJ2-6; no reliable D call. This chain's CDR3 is CASSPYLDNVLTF. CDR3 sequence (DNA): TGTGCCAGCAGCCCCTACTTAGACAACGTCCTGACTTTC. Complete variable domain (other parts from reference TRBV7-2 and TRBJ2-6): GAGVSQSPSNKVTEKGKDVELRCDPISGHTALYWYRQSLGQGLEFLIYFQGNSAPDKSGLPSDRFSAERTGGSVSTLTIQRTQQEDSAVYLCASSPYLDNVLTFGAGSRLTVL.